The 29 T cell receptor beta chains listed next were all sequenced from one sample in a study of OX40 agonist ivuxolimab in advanced cancers. The assay was immunoSEQ multiplex PCR, and TCRdb's table has in-frame clones only and misses some. Of 50,000 or so clones in the sample, roughly 77% were seen once. The material sequenced was CD4+ or CD8+ T cells sorted from blood, taken in a trial of the OX40 agonist ivuxolimab. These receptors came from an adult with an advanced solid tumor such as melanoma, head and neck, liver or kidney cancer.

The V call is TRBV5-4, the J call TRBJ1-2; TRBD1 aligns across 8 bases. Germline V lookup: CDR1 SGHNT, CDR2 YYREEE (reference sequence). The CDR3 loop spans 14 amino acids. V was pared by 4 bases and J by 4 bases, with 6 bases of the junction left unmatched. CDR3 DNA sequence: TGTGCCAGCAGCGCCGGACAGGGACCCTATGGCTACACCTTC. Translation: CASSAGQGPYGYTF.

This chain links TRBV5-1 with TRBJ2-3, with 8 bases that match TRBD2. The CDR3 consists of 14 residues. Germline CDR1 is SGHRS and CDR2 is YFSETQ. With 4 bases clipped from V and 3 bases from J, the junction kept 4 bases outside the gene matches. The chain's CDR3 is CASSLGLATDTQYF. The CDR3 region has the DNA TGCGCCAGCAGCCTAGGACTAGCAACAGATACGCAGTATTTT.

This clone has more than one count but fewer than ten. This chain uses TRBV11-3 with TRBJ2-7; no clear D gene. This CDR3 contains 12 residues. Germline values: CDR1 SGHNT, CDR2 YENEEA. Trimming stripped 4 bases from V and 4 bases from J, with 8 bases between. The CDR3 loop reads CASSSPRYEQYF. The CDR3 DNA reads as TGTGCCAGCAGCTCTCCCCGATACGAGCAGTACTTC.

The gene calls are TRBV11-2 and TRBJ2-6; TRBD2 aligns across 7 bases. V was pared by 5 bases and J by 2 bases, with 12 bases of the junction left unmatched. Germline CDR1 SGHAT, CDR2 FQNNGV. The CDR3 contains 18 residues. CDR3 amino acids: CASSPRVSGVTGANVLTF. CDR3 nucleotides: TGTGCCAGCAGCCCTCGGGTGAGCGGGGTGACTGGGGCCAACGTCCTGACTTTC.

The V call is TRBV18, the J call TRBJ2-3, with a possible D match to TRBD2 (6 bases). V was pared by 4 bases and J by 0 bases, with 17 bases between. This CDR3 contains 17 residues. CDR1 and CDR2 (germline): KGHSH, LQKENI. The CDR3 DNA follows: TGTGCCAGCTCACTAAGAGGGGCGGGGACTAGCACAGATACGCAGTATTTT. Encoded protein: CASSLRGAGTSTDTQYF. The variable domain in full, completed from reference TRBV18 and TRBJ2-3, reads NAGVMQNPRHLVRRRGQEARLRCSPMKGHSHVYWYRQLPEEGLKFMVYLQKENIIDESGMPKERFSAEFPKEGPSILRIQQVVRGDSAAYFCASSLRGAGTSTDTQYFGPGTRLTVL.

Worth noting for this clone: One end of the junction does not line up with germline, which may come from a read error. The CDR3 DNA is TGTGCCAGCAGCTTGGTGGGGACCCCAATTCCCCTCCACTTT. This encodes CASSLVGTPIPLHF. The rearrangement uses TRBV5-3 and TRBJ1-6, with D possibly matching TRBD1 (5 bases). TRBV5-3 belongs to the ORF category, with a function that is uncertain. The CDR3 extends over 14 amino acids.

V is TRBV18 and J is TRBJ2-5; D is unclear. The CDR3 extends over 11 amino acids. Germline assignment: CDR1 KGHSH and CDR2 LQKENI. Trimming removed 6 bases at V and 5 bases at J, with 7 bases between. In DNA form, the CDR3 reads TGTGCCAGCTCGCTCAAGGAGACCCAGTACTTC. Translation gives CASSLKETQYF.

This chain joins TRBV28 and TRBJ1-6; TRBD1 is a possible D gene (6 bases). Germline V gene lookup returns CDR1 MDHEN and CDR2 SYDVKM. The CDR3 totals 17 residues. V was cut by 6 bases and J by 5 bases, with 20 bases left in between. The CDR3 region is CASSLGGGRADNSPLHF. The CDR3 region has the DNA TGTGCCAGCAGCCTTGGGGGCGGCAGGGCTGATAATTCACCCCTCCACTTT.

The CDR3 is CASSVGTDTQYF. CDR3 nucleotide sequence: TGTGCCAGCAGTGTAGGCACAGATACGCAGTATTTT. V gene TRBV2 combines with J gene TRBJ2-3; D not resolved. Deletions cut 4 bases from V and 1 base from J, with 3 bases between. Germline V gives CDR1 SNHLY, CDR2 FYNNEI. This CDR3 has 12 amino acids.

V usage is TRBV7-2 and J usage is TRBJ2-7; D is undetermined. Germline CDR1 and CDR2: SGHTA and FQGNSA. The CDR3 has 14 residues. The V end lost 1 base, the J end lost 4 bases, and 11 bases lay between the germline ends. CDR3 DNA sequence: TGTGCCAGCAGCTTAGGTCTTGGTGGGTACGAGCAGTACTTC. It translates to CASSLGLGGYEQYF.

DNA for the CDR3: TGTGCCACCAGCAGAGATCTCCGGGGCGCCGGCTATGGCTACACCTTC. Amino acids: CATSRDLRGAGYGYTF. The rearrangement joins TRBV15 to TRBJ1-2, with D maybe TRBD1 (5 bases). Trimming took 0 bases from V and 4 from J, leaving 15 bases between them. CDR1 and CDR2 (germline): LNHNV, YYDKDF (reference sequence). This CDR3 contains 16 residues.

The rearrangement joins TRBV9 to TRBJ2-7; D call uncertain. The V end was cut by 4 bases, the J end by 3 bases, with 5 bases between. Germline assignment: CDR1 SGDLS and CDR2 YYNGEE. The CDR3 runs to 11 residues. The CDR3 DNA sequence: TGTGCCAGCAGCAACCACTACGAGCAGTACTTC. Translation: CASSNHYEQYF. Supplemented by reference TRBV9 and TRBJ2-7, the full variable domain reads DSGVTQTPKHLITATGQRVTLRCSPRSGDLSVYWYQQSLDQGLQFLIQYYNGEERAKGNILERFSAQQFPDLHSELNLSSLELGDSALYFCASSNHYEQYFGPGTRLTVT.

V and J are TRBV5-4 and TRBJ1-5; D uncertain. The CDR3 has 14 residues. With 0 bases removed from V and 3 bases from J, the gap between germline ends came to 7 bases. Germline V gives CDR1 SGHNT, CDR2 YYREEE (reference sequence). DNA for the CDR3: TGTGCCAGCAGCTTGGGCGGGGTCAATCAGCCCCAGCATTTT. It specifies CASSLGGVNQPQHF. The full variable domain, rest sourced from reference TRBV5-4 and TRBJ1-5, is ETGVTQSPTHLIKTRGQQVTLRCSSQSGHNTVSWYQQALGQGPQFIFQYYREEENGRGNFPPRFSGLQFPNYSSELNVNALELDDSALYLCASSLGGVNQPQHFGDGTRLSIL.

The chain recombines TRBV10-3 with TRBJ1-3, with a weak D call TRBD1 (6 bases). The CDR3 covers 14 residues. V lost 6 bases and J lost 2, with 11 bases in between. CDR1 ENHRY and CDR2 SYGVKD come from the germline V gene. For the CDR3, the DNA is TGTGCCATCAGAGGGGGGGGAGCTGGAAACACCATATATTTT. This encodes CAIRGGGAGNTIYF.

The gene calls are TRBV6-1 and TRBJ1-1; 7 bases are shared with TRBD1. Per germline, CDR1 MNHNS and CDR2 SASEGT. CDR3 length: 10 amino acids. V shed 10 bases and J 7 bases; nucleotides not matched to a gene: 3. CDR3 region: CATGGREAFF. The CDR3 DNA follows: TGTGCCACAGGGGGACGTGAAGCTTTCTTT.

The J gene is TRBJ1-5, the V gene TRBV23-1; D remains unclear. TRBV23-1 is identified as an open reading frame with a role that is uncertain. Trimming left V 1 base short and J 6 bases short, with 13 bases between. The CDR3 extends over 15 amino acids. The CDR3 region has the DNA TGCGCCAGCAGTCAATTCAGGAGGGTCGGTCAGCCCCAGCATTTT. Its protein product is CASSQFRRVGQPQHF.

The CDR3: CASSLAAVGTEAFF. Written as DNA, the CDR3 is TGTGCCAGCAGCTTGGCGGCTGTGGGCACTGAAGCTTTCTTT. This chain connects TRBV5-4 to TRBJ1-1, with D uncertain. Germline lookup yields CDR1 SGHNT and CDR2 YYREEE (reference sequence). The CDR3 has 14 amino acids. Trimming removed 0 bases at V and 4 bases at J, with 10 bases between.

The gene calls are TRBV7-9 and TRBJ1-2; a possible D gene is TRBD1 (5 bases). V was trimmed by 0 bases and J by 5 bases, leaving 7 bases between them. The germline CDR1 and CDR2 sequences are SEHNR and FQNEAQ (reference sequence). CDR3 length: 13 residues. The CDR3 sequence is CASSLAGGYGYTF. The CDR3 nucleotides are TGTGCCAGCAGCTTAGCGGGGGGGTATGGCTACACCTTC.

The genes are TRBV5-1 and TRBJ2-7, with 7 bases lining up with TRBD1. The germline V gene encodes CDR1 SGHRS and CDR2 YFSETQ. Germline trimming cut 1 base from V and 3 bases from J; bases unmatched to any gene: 10. The CDR3 runs 16 residues. This chain's CDR3 is CASSLTTGTDLYEQYF. CDR3 in DNA: TGCGCCAGCAGCTTGACCACCGGGACAGACCTCTACGAGCAGTACTTC.

The chain employs TRBV6-6 and TRBJ1-1; D is perhaps TRBD1 (5 bases). There are 13 residues in the CDR3. Trimming took off 6 bases at V and 2 bases at J, with 10 bases between the two ends. In germline, CDR1 is MNHNY, CDR2 SVGAGI (reference sequence). CDR3 region: CASRQRTNTEAFF. For the CDR3, the DNA is TGTGCCAGCAGACAAAGGACAAACACTGAAGCTTTCTTT.

The chain employs TRBV4-2 and TRBJ1-4; 11 bases line up with TRBD1. Germline V gene lookup returns CDR1 LGHNA and CDR2 YNFKEQ. This CDR3 is 15 amino acids long. V shed 0 bases, J shed 7 bases, and the junction held 1 base outside the gene matches. CDR3 bases: TGTGCCAGCAGCCAAGAAGGGACAGGGGGTGAAAAACTGTTTTTT. Its translation is CASSQEGTGGEKLFF.

The CDR3 region has the DNA TGCGCCAGCAGCCAAGATACGGGGCTAACAGATACGCAGTATTTT. This translates into CASSQDTGLTDTQYF. The gene calls are TRBV4-1 and TRBJ2-3; D assignment may be TRBD1 or TRBD2 (5 bases each). This CDR3 region has 15 residues. The V gene lost 0 bases and the J gene lost 3 bases, with 10 bases spanning the gap. The V gene's germline CDR1 is MGHRA and CDR2 YSYEKL.

This clone appeared once. The rearrangement joins TRBV18 to TRBJ2-1; 7 nucleotides agree with TRBD2. The CDR3 extends over 15 amino acids. The ends lost 4 bases at V and 10 bases at J; junction bases unmatched: 13. The germline V gene encodes CDR1 KGHSH and CDR2 LQKENI. CDR3: CASSLDTGSGVEQFF. In DNA form, the CDR3 reads TGTGCCAGCTCACTCGACACGGGAAGCGGGGTCGAGCAGTTCTTC.

The gene calls are TRBV19 and TRBJ1-2; 8 nucleotides match TRBD1. This CDR3 has 16 residues. CDR1 and CDR2 from the germline V gene are LNHDA and SQIVND (reference sequence). V trimming: 7 bases; J trimming: 4 bases; junction bases outside the gene matches: 14. The CDR3 loop is CASKHAGQDRSYGYTF. In DNA form, the CDR3 reads TGTGCCAGTAAACATGCGGGACAGGATCGTAGCTATGGCTACACCTTC.

This clone was detected a few times. The chain recombines TRBV5-8 with TRBJ2-3, with TRBD2 matching 9 bases. The CDR3 runs to 14 residues. CDR1 and CDR2 (germline): SGHTS, YDEGEE. V lost 0 bases, J lost 5 bases, and 1 base stayed unmatched. The CDR3 nucleotides read TGTGCCAGCAGCTTGGGTAGCGGGGGAGATACGCAGTATTTT. Amino acids: CASSLGSGGDTQYF.

The V gene is TRBV10-1, the J gene TRBJ2-2, with a possible D match to TRBD1 (5 bases). Germline lookup yields CDR1 WNHNN and CDR2 SYGVQD (reference sequence). This CDR3 spans 12 amino acids. Trimming left V 6 bases short and J 15 bases short, with 17 bases between. In DNA form, the CDR3 reads TGCGCCAGCAGCCACGACAGTAGGTTGATGTTTTTT. Protein: CASSHDSRLMFF.

V usage is TRBV19 and J usage is TRBJ2-5; TRBD2 agrees at 8 bases. The CDR3 runs 16 residues. The germline V gene encodes CDR1 LNHDA and CDR2 SQIVND (reference sequence). V was clipped by 6 bases and J by 2 bases; unmatched bases: 11. The CDR3 region is CASRFGSGGPQETQYF. The DNA of the CDR3 is TGTGCCAGTAGGTTCGGATCGGGGGGGCCTCAAGAGACCCAGTACTTC.

This sequence joins TRBV29-1 and TRBJ2-7; D remains ambiguous. This CDR3 is 12 amino acids long. The germline gives CDR1 SQVTM, CDR2 ANQGSEA. Trimming left V 0 bases short and J 5 bases short, with 8 bases between. The CDR3 DNA follows: TGCAGCGTTGAAGATTTCAGCGACGAGCAGTACTTC. Protein sequence: CSVEDFSDEQYF.

The V call is TRBV6-5, the J call TRBJ1-1; the D gene is possibly TRBD1 (5 bases). CDR3 length: 15 amino acids. The germline V and J ends were trimmed by 5 bases and 1 base, with 14 bases remaining between them. In germline, CDR1 is MNHEY, CDR2 SVGAGI. The CDR3 loop reads CASSQISGPNTEAFF. The CDR3 DNA is TGTGCCAGCAGTCAAATCTCAGGGCCGAACACTGAAGCTTTCTTT.